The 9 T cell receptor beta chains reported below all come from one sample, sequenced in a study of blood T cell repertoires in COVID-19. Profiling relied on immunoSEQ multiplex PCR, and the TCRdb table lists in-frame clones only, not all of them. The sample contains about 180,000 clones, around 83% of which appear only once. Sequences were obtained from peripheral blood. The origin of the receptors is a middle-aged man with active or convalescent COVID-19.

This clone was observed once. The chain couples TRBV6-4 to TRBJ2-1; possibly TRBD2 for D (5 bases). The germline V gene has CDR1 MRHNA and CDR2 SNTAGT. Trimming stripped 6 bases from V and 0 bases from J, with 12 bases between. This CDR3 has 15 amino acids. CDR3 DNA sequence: TGTGCCAGCAGCGTCACTAGTAGCTCCTACAATGAGCAGTTCTTC. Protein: CASSVTSSSYNEQFF.

CDR3 loop: CASRQGRDGRTDTQYF. The CDR3 bases are TGTGCCAGCAGGCAGGGGAGGGACGGGCGCACAGATACGCAGTATTTT. This chain uses TRBV25-1 with TRBJ2-3, with D possibly matching TRBD2 (7 bases). CDR3 size: 16 residues. Germline V gives CDR1 MGHDK, CDR2 SYGVNS. V lost 6 bases to trimming and J lost 1 base, with 17 bases between them.

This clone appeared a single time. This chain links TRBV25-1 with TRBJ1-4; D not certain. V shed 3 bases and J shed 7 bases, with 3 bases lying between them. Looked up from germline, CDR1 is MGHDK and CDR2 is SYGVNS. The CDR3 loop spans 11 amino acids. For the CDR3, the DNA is TGTGCCAGCAGTGATCTTGAAAAACTGTTTTTT. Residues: CASSDLEKLFF.

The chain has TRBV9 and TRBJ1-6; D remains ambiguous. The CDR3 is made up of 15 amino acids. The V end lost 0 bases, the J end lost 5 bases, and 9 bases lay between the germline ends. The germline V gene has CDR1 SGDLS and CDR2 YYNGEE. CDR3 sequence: CASSVDVYNNSPLHF. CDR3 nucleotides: TGTGCCAGCAGCGTAGACGTGTACAATAATTCACCCCTCCACTTT.

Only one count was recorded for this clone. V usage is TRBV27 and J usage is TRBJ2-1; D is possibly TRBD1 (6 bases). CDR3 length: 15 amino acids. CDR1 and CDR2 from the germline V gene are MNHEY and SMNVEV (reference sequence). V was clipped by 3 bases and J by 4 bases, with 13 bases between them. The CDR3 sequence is CASSLGQGPYNEQFF. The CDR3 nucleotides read TGTGCCAGCAGTTTGGGTCAGGGGCCTTACAATGAGCAGTTCTTC.

The CDR3 spells CASSVGTGLSYEQYF. The CDR3 DNA sequence: TGTGCCAGCAGCGTAGGGACAGGGCTCTCCTACGAGCAGTACTTC. This chain joins TRBV9 and TRBJ2-7; 8 bases match TRBD1. This CDR3 region has 15 residues. The junction had 2 bases not matched to a gene; V was cut back by 0 bases and J by 0 bases. CDR1 and CDR2 from the germline V gene are SGDLS and YYNGEE.

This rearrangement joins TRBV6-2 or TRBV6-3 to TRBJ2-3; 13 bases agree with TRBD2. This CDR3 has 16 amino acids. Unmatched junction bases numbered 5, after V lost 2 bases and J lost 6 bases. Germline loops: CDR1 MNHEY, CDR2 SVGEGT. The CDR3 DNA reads TGTGCCAGCAGTTACCCCAGGACTAGCGGGAGCGATACGCAGTATTTT. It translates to CASSYPRTSGSDTQYF.

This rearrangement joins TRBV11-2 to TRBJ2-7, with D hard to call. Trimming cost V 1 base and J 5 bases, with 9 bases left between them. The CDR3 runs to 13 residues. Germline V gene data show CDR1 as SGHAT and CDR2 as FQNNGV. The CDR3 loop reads CASSLGALNEQYF. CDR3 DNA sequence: TGTGCCAGCAGCTTAGGGGCCCTCAACGAGCAGTACTTC.

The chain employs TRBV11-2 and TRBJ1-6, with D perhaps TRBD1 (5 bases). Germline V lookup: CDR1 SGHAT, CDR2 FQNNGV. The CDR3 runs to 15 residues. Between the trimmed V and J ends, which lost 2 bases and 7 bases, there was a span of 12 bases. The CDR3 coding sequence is TGTGCCAGCAGCTTAACTCCAGGGTGGAATTCACCCCTCCACTTT. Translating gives CASSLTPGWNSPLHF.